This note documents a single TCR beta chain sequence. Its antigen is still unknown. The sample belongs to a study of identical twins. This CDR3 contains 16 residues. Germline CDR1 reads MNHEY; CDR2 reads SMNVEV (reference sequence). The junction had 9 bases not matched to a gene; V was cut back by 3 bases and J by 3 bases. Study observations and caveats: Twin sharing of out-of-frame TCR alpha was underestimated by models in monozygotic pairs. Out-of-frame alpha sequences that twins shared showed excess low generation probability.

Each CDR3 protein is one row after TCRdb ran MiXCR on the 5' RACE reads. The data show about 280,000 distinct CDR3 sequences, about 8.3% seen once. In addition, the sample was reused for a study of yellow fever vaccine responses in identical twins. That investigation notes: Twins' vaccine T cell responses reportedly seemed partly convergent and partly personalized.

The chain combines TRBV27 with TRBJ2-7; 9 bases align to TRBD1. The material sequenced was memory (CD45RO+) T cells sorted from blood. The receptor comes from a woman under 30 in good health. CDR3 nucleotide sequence: TGTGCCAGCAGTTTTAGGGGCCCGACAGGGGGCTACGAGCAGTACTTC. It is translated as CASSFRGPTGGYEQYF.